This is a list of T cell receptor beta chains from one sample in a study of CD8 T cells in Susac syndrome. TCRdb used MiXCR to reprocess the immunoSEQ multiplex PCR reads, holding one entry per CDR3 protein. Of 100,000 or so distinct CDR3 sequences in the sample, approximately 91% are singletons; the top ten hold 0.11% to 0.15%. Source material: CD4+ T cells from PBMCs. These receptors all come from a human donor in good health. Both conserved end residues are part of each CDR3. The D gene is left open where the match is weak. Where a row states a size, it is once, few, many or the class of an expanded clone; other rows omit it.

j_gene,d_gene,v_gene,abundance,len,CDR3nt,CDR3aa
TRBJ1-1,.,TRBV19,.,16,TGTGCCAGTAGCCTCCCCCCCAGCGTCCTGAACACTGAAGCTTTCTTT,CASSLPPSVLNTEAFF
TRBJ2-3,TRBD2,TRBV9,.,14,TGTGCCAGCATTGGCGGGGGGGGCACAGATACGCAGTATTTT,CASIGGGGTDTQYF
TRBJ2-7,.,TRBV6-2/TRBV6-3,once,16,TGTGCCAGCAGTCCCATTTTAGGCCGTCGGGCCTACGAGCAGTACTTC,CASSPILGRRAYEQYF
TRBJ2-7,TRBD2,TRBV2,once,11,TGTGCCAGCGGGGGGGCCTACGAGCAGTACTTC,CASGGAYEQYF
TRBJ2-1,.,TRBV6-2/TRBV6-3,.,13,TGTGCCAGCAGTTACTGGGCAGGGAATGAGCAGTTCTTC,CASSYWAGNEQFF
TRBJ2-3,TRBD2,TRBV7-2,.,14,TGTGCCAGCAGCCCCGCGGGAGGCACAGATACGCAGTATTTT,CASSPAGGTDTQYF
TRBJ2-2,.,TRBV7-6,.,14,TGTGCCAGCAGCACAGGGTGGGGCACCGGGGAGCTGTTTTTT,CASSTGWGTGELFF
TRBJ1-1,.,TRBV5-1,.,15,TGCGCCAGCAGCACCGAACCAGTAAGCAACACTGAAGCTTTCTTT,CASSTEPVSNTEAFF
TRBJ1-3,TRBD1,TRBV6-5,.,15,TGTGCCAGCAGCTGGGGACAGGGATCTGGAAACACCATATATTTT,CASSWGQGSGNTIYF
TRBJ2-7,TRBD2,TRBV20-1,.,14,TGCAGTGCTAGAGCGGTAGCGGGAGTCTACGAGCAGTACTTC,CSARAVAGVYEQYF
TRBJ2-7,.,TRBV14,.,15,TGTGCCAGCAGCCAAGGGGTAACAGGGCTTAACGAGCAGTACTTC,CASSQGVTGLNEQYF
TRBJ2-1,TRBD1,TRBV5-1,.,16,TGCGCCAGCAGCTTGGAAAGACAGGGGTCCTACAATGAGCAGTTCTTC,CASSLERQGSYNEQFF
TRBJ1-6,.,TRBV27,.,14,TGTGCCAGCAGTTTGACAGACTATAATTCACCCCTCCACTTT,CASSLTDYNSPLHF
TRBJ2-1,TRBD2,TRBV5-1,.,17,TGCGCCAGCAGTTTAGGAGCGGGAGGGCCTAGGGATCATGAGCAGTTCTTC,CASSLGAGGPRDHEQFF
TRBJ2-1,.,TRBV7-2,.,14,TGTGCCAGCAGCTTATACAGCGCCGTCAATGAGCAGTTCTTC,CASSLYSAVNEQFF
TRBJ2-3,.,TRBV11-1,.,14,TGTGCCAGCAGCTCCCAACCCTCCACAGATACGCAGTATTTT,CASSSQPSTDTQYF